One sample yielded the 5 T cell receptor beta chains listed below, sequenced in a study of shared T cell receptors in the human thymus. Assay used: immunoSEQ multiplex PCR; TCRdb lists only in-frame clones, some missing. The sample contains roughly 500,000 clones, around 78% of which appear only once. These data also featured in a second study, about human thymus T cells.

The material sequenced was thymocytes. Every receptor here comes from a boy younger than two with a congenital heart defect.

The chain's CDR3 is CASSHGLAGGSDGELFF. Written as DNA, the CDR3 is TGTGCCAGCAGTCACGGACTAGCGGGAGGTTCCGACGGGGAGCTGTTTTTT. The rearrangement links TRBV7-3 to TRBJ2-2; TRBD2 matches at 14 bases. CDR1 is SGHTA and CDR2 is FQGTGA in the germline V gene. The J segment lost 7 bases and the V segment lost 6 bases, leaving 10 bases of the junction unmatched. The CDR3 is 17 amino acids. Drawing the rest from reference TRBV7-3 and TRBJ2-2, the complete variable domain is GAGVSQTPSNKVTEKGKYVELRCDPISGHTALYWYRQSLGQGPEFLIYFQGTGAADDSGLPNDRFFAVRPEGSVSTLKIQRTERGDSAVYLCASSHGLAGGSDGELFFGEGSRLTVL.

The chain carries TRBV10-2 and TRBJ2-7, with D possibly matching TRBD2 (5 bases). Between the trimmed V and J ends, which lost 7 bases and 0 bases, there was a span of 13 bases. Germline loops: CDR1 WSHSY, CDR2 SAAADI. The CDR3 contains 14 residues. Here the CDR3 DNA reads TGCGCCAGCAAATCGGACGGGATCTCCTACGAGCAGTACTTC. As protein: CASKSDGISYEQYF.

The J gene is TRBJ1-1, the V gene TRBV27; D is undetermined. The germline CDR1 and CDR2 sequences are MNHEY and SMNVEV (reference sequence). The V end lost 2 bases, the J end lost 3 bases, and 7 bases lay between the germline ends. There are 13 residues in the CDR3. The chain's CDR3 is CASSLKSDTEAFF. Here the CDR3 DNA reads TGTGCCAGCAGTTTAAAGTCGGACACTGAAGCTTTCTTT.

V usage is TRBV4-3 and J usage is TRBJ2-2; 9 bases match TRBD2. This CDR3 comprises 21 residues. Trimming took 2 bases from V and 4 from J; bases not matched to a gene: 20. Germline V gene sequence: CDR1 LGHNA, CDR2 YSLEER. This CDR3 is CASSQTLLRLAGNRSTGELFF. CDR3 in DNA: TGCGCCAGCAGCCAAACCCTTCTTAGGCTAGCGGGAAACCGAAGCACCGGGGAGCTGTTTTTT.

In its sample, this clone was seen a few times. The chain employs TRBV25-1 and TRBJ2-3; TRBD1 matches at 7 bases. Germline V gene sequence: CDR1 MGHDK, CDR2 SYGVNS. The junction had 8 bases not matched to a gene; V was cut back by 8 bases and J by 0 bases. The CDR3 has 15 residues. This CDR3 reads CASRDRDRSTDTQYF. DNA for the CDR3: TGTGCCAGCCGCGACAGGGACCGAAGCACAGATACGCAGTATTTT.